This T cell receptor (beta chain) originates from a study of blood T cell repertoires in COVID-19. This clone was seen a handful of times. The protocol was immunoSEQ multiplex PCR, while the TCRdb copy is restricted to in-frame clones and leaves out a portion. The sample holds approximately 200,000 clones, 85% to 90% seen once. The length of the CDR3 is 17 residues. Trimming cost V 2 bases and J 10 bases; bases outside gene matches: 10. Germline lookup yields CDR1 MNHEY and CDR2 SMNVEV (reference sequence). V usage is TRBV27 and J usage is TRBJ1-6, with 11 bases identical to TRBD1. The TCR was taken from a man between 25 and 39 years old with COVID-19, enrolled during active disease. Material: peripheral blood. This CDR3 is CASSLVDRGLFNSPLHF. CDR3 DNA sequence: TGTGCCAGCAGTTTAGTGGACAGGGGGCTATTTAACTCACCCCTCCACTTT.